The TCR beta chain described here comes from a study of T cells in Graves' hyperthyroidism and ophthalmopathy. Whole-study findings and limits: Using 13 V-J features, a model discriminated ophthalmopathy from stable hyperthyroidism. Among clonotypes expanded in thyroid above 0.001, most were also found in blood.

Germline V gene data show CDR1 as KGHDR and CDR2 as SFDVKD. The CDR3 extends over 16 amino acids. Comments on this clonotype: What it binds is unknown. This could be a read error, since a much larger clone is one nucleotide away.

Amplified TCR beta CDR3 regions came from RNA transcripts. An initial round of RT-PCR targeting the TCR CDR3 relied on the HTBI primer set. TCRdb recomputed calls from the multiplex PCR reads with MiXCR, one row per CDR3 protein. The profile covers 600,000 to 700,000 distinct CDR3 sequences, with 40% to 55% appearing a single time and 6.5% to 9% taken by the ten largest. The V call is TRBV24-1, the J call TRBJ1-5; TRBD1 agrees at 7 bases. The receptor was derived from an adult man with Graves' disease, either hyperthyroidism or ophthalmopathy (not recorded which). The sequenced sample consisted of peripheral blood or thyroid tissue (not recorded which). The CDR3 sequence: CATSDRTGGSNQSQHF. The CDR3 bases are TGTGCCACCAGTGACCGGACAGGAGGTAGCAATCAGTCCCAGCATTTT.